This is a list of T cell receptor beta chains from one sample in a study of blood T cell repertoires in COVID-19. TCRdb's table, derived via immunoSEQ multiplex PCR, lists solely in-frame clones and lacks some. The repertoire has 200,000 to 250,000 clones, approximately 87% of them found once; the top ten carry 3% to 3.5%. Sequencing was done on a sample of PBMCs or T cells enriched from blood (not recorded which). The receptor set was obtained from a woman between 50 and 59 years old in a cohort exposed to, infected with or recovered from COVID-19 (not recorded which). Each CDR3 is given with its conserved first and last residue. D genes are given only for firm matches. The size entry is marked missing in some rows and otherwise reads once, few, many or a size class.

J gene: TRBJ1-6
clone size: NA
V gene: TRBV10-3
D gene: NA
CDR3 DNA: TGTGCCATCAGTGAGAAGGGCGCGGGTATGAATTCACCCCTCCACTTT
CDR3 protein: CAISEKGAGMNSPLHF

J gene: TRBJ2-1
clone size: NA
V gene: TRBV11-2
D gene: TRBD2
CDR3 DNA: TGTGCCAGCAGCTCCCATCCGGGGGGGAATGAGCAGTTCTTC
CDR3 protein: CASSSHPGGNEQFF

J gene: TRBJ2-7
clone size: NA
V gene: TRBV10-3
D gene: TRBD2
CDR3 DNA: TGTGCCGCCGCACGAGCGGGGGGGTCCTCCTACGAGCAGTACTTC
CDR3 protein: CAAARAGGSSYEQYF

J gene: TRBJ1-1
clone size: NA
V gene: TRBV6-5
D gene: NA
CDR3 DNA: TGTGCCAGCACCCTCCGGGGGGACACTGAAGCTTTCTTT
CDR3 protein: CASTLRGDTEAFF

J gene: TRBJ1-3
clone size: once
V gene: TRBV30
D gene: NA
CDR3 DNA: TGTGCCTGGAGTGGTGCGGCGGGCTCTGGAAACACCATATATTTT
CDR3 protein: CAWSGAAGSGNTIYF

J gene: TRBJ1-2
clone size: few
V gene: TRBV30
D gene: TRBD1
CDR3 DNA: TGTGCCTGGATGAACCGGGACAGGGGGTCCCATGGCTACACCTTC
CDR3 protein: CAWMNRDRGSHGYTF

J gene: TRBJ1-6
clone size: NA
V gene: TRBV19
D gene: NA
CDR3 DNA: TGTGCCAGTAGGGTACAGGGCCGGGCCTCACCCCTCCACTTT
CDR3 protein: CASRVQGRASPLHF

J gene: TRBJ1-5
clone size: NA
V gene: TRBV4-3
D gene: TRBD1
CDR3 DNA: TGCGCCAGCAGCCAAGTCGTAGGGGGCCAGCCCCAGCATTTT
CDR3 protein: CASSQVVGGQPQHF

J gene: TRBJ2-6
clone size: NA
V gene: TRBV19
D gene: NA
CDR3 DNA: TGTGCCAGTAGTATAGGGACTGGCTCTGGGGCCAACGTCCTGACTTTC
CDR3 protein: CASSIGTGSGANVLTF

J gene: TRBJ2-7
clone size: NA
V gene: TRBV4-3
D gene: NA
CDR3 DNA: TGCGCCAGCAGCCAAGAGTACGTCGAGAGCTACGAGCAGTACTTC
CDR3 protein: CASSQEYVESYEQYF

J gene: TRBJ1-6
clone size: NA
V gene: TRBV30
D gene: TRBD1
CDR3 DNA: TGTGCCTGGGACAGGGGGCGAGGGGGTTCACCCCTCCACTTT
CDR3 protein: CAWDRGRGGSPLHF

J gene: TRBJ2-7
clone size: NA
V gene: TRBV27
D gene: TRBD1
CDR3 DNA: TGTGCCAGCAGACGAAGACAGGGGGCGGAGGAGCAGTACTTC
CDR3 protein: CASRRRQGAEEQYF

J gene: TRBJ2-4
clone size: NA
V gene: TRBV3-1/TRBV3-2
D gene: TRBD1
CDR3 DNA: TGTGCCAGCAGCCTCGGGACAGGTTGGAACATTCAGTACTTC
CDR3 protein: CASSLGTGWNIQYF

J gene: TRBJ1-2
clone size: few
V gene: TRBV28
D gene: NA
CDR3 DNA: TGTGCCAGCAGTTACCCCTCCTTACAGGGATGGTACACCTTC
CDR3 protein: CASSYPSLQGWYTF

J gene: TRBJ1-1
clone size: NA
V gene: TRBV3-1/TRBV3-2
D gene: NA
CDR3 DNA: TGTGCCAGCAGCCAAGGGCAGGTCTACACTGAAGCTTTCTTT
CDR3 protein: CASSQGQVYTEAFF

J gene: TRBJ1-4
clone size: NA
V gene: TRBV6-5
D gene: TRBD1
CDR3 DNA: TGTGCCAGCAGTTCCTTGATGACAGGGGGGGGCGAAAAACTGTTTTTT
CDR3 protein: CASSSLMTGGGEKLFF

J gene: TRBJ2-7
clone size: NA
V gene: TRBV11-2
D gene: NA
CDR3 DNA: TGTGCCAGCAGCTTAGGGCCGACACTGTACGAGCAGTACTTC
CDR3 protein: CASSLGPTLYEQYF